The 10 T cell receptor beta chains listed next were all sequenced from one sample in a study of blood T cell dynamics during melanoma immunotherapy. Time point here: pre-treatment baseline. TCRdb's copy holds only in-frame clones and misses some; the assay was immunoSEQ multiplex PCR. The profile covers about 6,700 clones, with approximately 80% appearing a single time and about 35% taken by the ten largest. Sequenced here: blood, sampled from a patient treated with checkpoint blockade. These receptors originate from a human donor with melanoma. Some clones in this sample may be carry-over from other donors' samples.

CDR3 sequence reads: CASHDPSGGTGELFF. CDR3 coding DNA: TGCGCCAGCCACGACCCTTCGGGGGGGACCGGGGAGCTGTTTTTT. The V gene is TRBV5-1, the J gene TRBJ2-2, with TRBD2 matching 8 bases. The CDR3 is made up of 15 amino acids. With V trimmed by 7 bases and J by 5 bases, 10 bases remained unmatched. Germline assignment: CDR1 SGHRS and CDR2 YFSETQ.

J is TRBJ1-2 and V is TRBV5-6, with D possibly TRBD1 on 6 matching bases. This CDR3 comprises 14 residues. CDR1 and CDR2 from the germline V gene are SGHDT and YYEEEE. V lost 5 bases and J lost 0, with 11 bases in between. CDR3 coding DNA: TGTGCCAGCAGACCTAGGACAGCTAACTATGGCTACACCTTC. This encodes CASRPRTANYGYTF.

The chain recombines TRBV28 with TRBJ2-7; tentatively, D is TRBD1 (6 bases). The CDR3 totals 13 residues. Germline CDR1 MDHEN, CDR2 SYDVKM. With 8 bases removed from V and 4 bases from J, the gap between germline ends came to 15 bases. The chain's CDR3 is CASAPGQLYEQYF. Written as DNA, the CDR3 is TGTGCCAGCGCCCCGGGACAATTATACGAGCAGTACTTC.

This chain connects TRBV6-5 to TRBJ1-6; 7 bases align to TRBD1. The CDR3 length is 12 residues. Trimming took 6 bases from V and 10 from J; bases not matched to a gene: 3. Germline loops: CDR1 MNHEY, CDR2 SVGAGI. The CDR3 is CASSARGSPLHF. In DNA, the CDR3 is TGTGCCAGCAGCGCCAGGGGGTCACCCCTCCACTTT.

The rearrangement uses TRBV6-1 and TRBJ2-6; 7 bases are shared with TRBD1. Looked up from germline, CDR1 is MNHNS and CDR2 is SASEGT. The CDR3 contains 15 residues. Trimming cost V 2 bases and J 2 bases; bases outside gene matches: 0. DNA for the CDR3: TGTGCCAGCAGTGAACAGGGGGCTGGGGCCAACGTCCTGACTTTC. This encodes CASSEQGAGANVLTF.

This clone was seen a single time. The chain has TRBV13 and TRBJ2-4; 9 bases are shared with TRBD1. The germline V gene has CDR1 PRHDT and CDR2 FYEKMQ (reference sequence). The CDR3 covers 17 residues. V was clipped by 5 bases and J by 6 bases; unmatched bases: 14. CDR3: CASSTRTGALIRNIQYF. As DNA, the CDR3 is TGTGCCAGCAGCACCCGGACAGGGGCTCTAATAAGAAACATTCAGTACTTC.

The V gene is TRBV19, the J gene TRBJ2-5; D is perhaps TRBD1 or TRBD2 (5 bases each). V dropped 5 bases and J dropped 5 bases, with 15 bases sitting between them. This CDR3 spans 14 amino acids. Germline-derived CDR1 and CDR2 are LNHDA and SQIVND (reference sequence). This CDR3 reads CASSARGARETQYF. In DNA, the CDR3 is TGTGCCAGTAGTGCAAGGGGAGCTCGGGAGACCCAGTACTTC.

CDR3 DNA sequence: TGTGCCAGCAGTTCGGGGACATTTAGCAATCAGCCCCAGCATTTT. Translating it yields CASSSGTFSNQPQHF. The V and J genes are TRBV27 and TRBJ1-5; a possible D gene is TRBD1 (6 bases). With 4 bases removed from V and 0 bases from J, the gap between germline ends came to 10 bases. Germline-derived CDR1 and CDR2 are MNHEY and SMNVEV (reference sequence). This CDR3 contains 15 residues.

The chain couples TRBV27 to TRBJ1-5; D is unclear. The germline V gene encodes CDR1 MNHEY and CDR2 SMNVEV (reference sequence). V was clipped by 2 bases and J by 0 bases, with 5 bases between them. The CDR3 has 14 residues. DNA of the CDR3: TGTGCCAGCAGTTTAGCGGGTAGCAATCAGCCCCAGCATTTT. It is translated as CASSLAGSNQPQHF.

This clone was seen a single time. J is TRBJ2-7 and V is TRBV5-1; TRBD1 aligns across 9 bases. Germline assignment: CDR1 SGHRS and CDR2 YFSETQ. The CDR3 has 14 residues. With V trimmed by 3 bases and J by 4 bases, 5 bases remained unmatched. The CDR3 DNA reads as TGCGCCAGCAGCTCAACAGGGGGCGCGTACGAGCAGTACTTC. Residues: CASSSTGGAYEQYF. The full variable domain, completed using reference TRBV5-1 and TRBJ2-7, is KAGVTQTPRYLIKTRGQQVTLSCSPISGHRSVSWYQQTPGQGLQFLFEYFSETQRNKGNFPGRFSGRQFSNSRSEMNVSTLELGDSALYLCASSSTGGAYEQYFGPGTRLTVT.